A selection of T cell receptor beta chains follows, all from one sample in a study of response to subunit inactivated influenza vaccine. One entry per CDR3 protein, called by TCRdb with MiXCR from the RT-PCR reads. The sample lists 150,000 to 200,000 distinct CDR3 sequences, approximately 12% seen once, with around 28% in the top ten. The sample was also linked to a second study, of T cells expressing NK-cell markers.

The specimen was CD8+ T cells sorted from PBMCs, collected about 11 days after vaccination. The receptors shown here come from a man aged 50 or older who received an inactivated influenza vaccine. CDR3s include the opening cysteine and the closing phenylalanine or tryptophan. D genes are given only for firm matches. Part of the rows lack a size; the others show once, few, many or a class for expanded clones.

J | V | D | size | CDR3 | DNA
TRBJ2-5 | TRBV11-2 | TRBD2 | few | CASSYLAGVLETQYF | TGTGCCAGCAGCTACTTAGCGGGAGTACTAGAGACCCAGTACTTC
TRBJ2-7 | TRBV9 | . | few | CASSSSAQAANYEQYF | TGTGCCAGCAGCTCCAGCGCACAGGCCGCAAACTACGAGCAGTACTTC
TRBJ2-1 | TRBV7-9 | . | many | CASSSGEQFF | TGTGCCAGCAGCTCCGGTGAGCAGTTCTTC
TRBJ1-1 | TRBV20-1 | TRBD1 | many | CSARAYRGVTEAFF | TGCAGTGCTAGGGCGTACAGGGGGGTCACTGAAGCTTTCTTT
TRBJ1-5 | TRBV7-9 | . | few | CASSLDWNQPQHF | TGTGCCAGCAGCTTAGATTGGAATCAGCCCCAGCATTTT
TRBJ1-2 | TRBV5-1 | TRBD1 | . | CASSHGQGLNGYTF | TGCGCCAGCAGCCATGGACAGGGGTTGAATGGCTACACCTTC
TRBJ2-1 | TRBV20-1 | TRBD1 | few | CSARGPGTGGLNEQFF | TGCAGTGCTAGGGGACCCGGGACAGGGGGCCTGAATGAGCAGTTCTTC
TRBJ1-2 | TRBV29-1 | . | few | CSVNGYTF | TGCAGCGTGAATGGCTACACCTTC
TRBJ2-3 | TRBV7-9 | TRBD2 | many | CASSLVAGTKTDTQYF | TGTGCCAGCAGCTTAGTAGCGGGGACGAAGACAGATACGCAGTATTTT
TRBJ2-1 | TRBV9 | TRBD2 | . | CASSSSGFFSYNEQFF | TGTGCCAGCAGCTCTAGCGGGTTTTTTTCCTACAATGAGCAGTTCTTC
TRBJ2-2 | TRBV6-2/TRBV6-3 | TRBD2 | . | CASSIGLAVTGELFF | TGTGCCAGCAGCATCGGACTAGCGGTCACCGGGGAGCTGTTTTTT
TRBJ2-3 | TRBV10-2 | TRBD2 | few | CASRTSGVTDTQYF | TGCGCCAGCAGGACTAGCGGGGTCACAGATACGCAGTATTTT
TRBJ2-5 | TRBV15 | TRBD1 | many | CATKDREYGTQYF | TGTGCCACCAAAGACAGGGAGTATGGGACCCAGTACTTC
TRBJ2-3 | TRBV4-2 | TRBD1 | . | CASSQDPPTGSTDTQYF | TGTGCCAGCAGCCAAGATCCACCGACAGGGAGCACAGATACGCAGTATTTT
TRBJ1-2 | TRBV29-1 | . | few | CSVKSYYGYTF | TGCAGCGTAAAGTCCTACTATGGCTACACCTTC
TRBJ1-4 | TRBV9 | . | once | CASSAGGSSGEKLFF | TGTGCCAGCAGTGCCGGCGGCTCATCGGGTGAAAAACTGTTTTTT
TRBJ2-1 | TRBV12-3/TRBV12-4 | . | . | CASSSPGGYYNEQFF | TGTGCCAGCAGCTCCCCAGGAGGGTACTACAATGAGCAGTTCTTC
TRBJ2-7 | TRBV28 | . | . | CASSLWQTAYEQYF | TGTGCCAGCAGTTTATGGCAGACCGCCTACGAGCAGTACTTC
TRBJ2-3 | TRBV19 | . | . | CASSIDGSSTDTQYF | TGTGCCAGTAGTATAGACGGTAGCTCAACAGATACGCAGTATTTT
TRBJ2-1 | TRBV24-1 | TRBD2 | few | CATSDRPQRGSSYNEQFF | TGTGCCACCAGTGATCGTCCCCAGCGGGGCAGCTCCTACAATGAGCAGTTCTTC
TRBJ1-5 | TRBV20-1 | . | few | CSALQGFSNQPQHF | TGCAGTGCCCTACAGGGTTTTAGCAATCAGCCCCAGCATTTT
TRBJ2-7 | TRBV19 | . | . | CASSTRDPSYEQYF | TGTGCCAGTAGTACCAGGGACCCCTCCTACGAGCAGTACTTC
TRBJ1-2 | TRBV6-2/TRBV6-3 | . | many | CASSYYEIRYTF | TGTGCCAGCAGTTACTACGAGATACGCTACACCTTC
TRBJ1-1 | TRBV20-1 | TRBD1 | few | CSADPTGEVTEAFF | TGCAGTGCGGACCCCACAGGGGAGGTCACTGAAGCTTTCTTT
TRBJ2-7 | TRBV7-9 | TRBD2 | many | CASSLPGGSYEQYF | TGTGCCAGCAGCTTGCCGGGGGGGTCCTACGAGCAGTACTTC
TRBJ2-1 | TRBV28 | TRBD1 | . | CASSPWDRLDNEQFF | TGTGCCAGCAGTCCCTGGGACAGACTCGACAATGAGCAGTTCTTC
TRBJ2-3 | TRBV29-1 | . | few | CSARGGNVQDTQYF | TGCAGCGCCAGAGGCGGGAACGTACAAGATACGCAGTATTTT
TRBJ1-6 | TRBV28 | TRBD1 | once | CASSLRGQNSPLHF | TGTGCCAGCAGTTTGAGGGGACAGAATTCACCCCTCCACTTT
TRBJ2-5 | TRBV15 | . | many | CATSREYQETQYF | TGTGCCACCAGCAGAGAATACCAAGAGACCCAGTACTTC
TRBJ2-3 | TRBV5-5 | TRBD2 | . | CASSPRVSGGTDTQYF | TGTGCCAGCAGCCCCCGGGTTAGCGGGGGCACAGATACGCAGTATTTT
TRBJ1-2 | TRBV7-2 | . | few | CASSLDAGPWDGYTF | TGTGCCAGCAGCTTAGACGCCGGGCCGTGGGATGGCTACACCTTC
TRBJ2-1 | TRBV11-3 | TRBD2 | . | CASSLRTSYYNEQFF | TGTGCCAGCAGCTTAAGGACTAGCTACTACAATGAGCAGTTCTTC
TRBJ2-1 | TRBV29-1 | TRBD2 | . | CSVEPSTSGIYNEQFF | TGCAGCGTTGAACCATCGACTAGCGGGATATACAATGAGCAGTTCTTC
TRBJ2-5 | TRBV4-1 | . | . | CASSQGRAQETQYF | TGCGCCAGCAGCCAAGGCAGGGCCCAAGAGACCCAGTACTTC
TRBJ2-1 | TRBV10-2 | TRBD2 | few | CASRPLSSGIYNEQFF | TGCGCCAGCAGGCCGCTTTCTAGCGGGATCTACAATGAGCAGTTCTTC
TRBJ2-5 | TRBV7-8 | TRBD2 | few | CASSPGLAENWGGETQYF | TGTGCCAGCAGCCCGGGACTAGCGGAAAATTGGGGGGGAGAGACCCAGTACTTC
TRBJ1-2 | TRBV5-1 | TRBD1 | . | CASSITGVLYGYTF | TGCGCCAGCAGCATAACAGGGGTTCTGTATGGCTACACCTTC
TRBJ1-1 | TRBV29-1 | . | . | CSVDWRTEAFF | TGCAGCGTTGATTGGAGAACTGAAGCTTTCTTT
TRBJ2-1 | TRBV20-1 | . | . | CSARVPFDQALYNEQFF | TGCAGTGCTAGAGTCCCCTTTGACCAAGCGCTCTACAATGAGCAGTTCTTC
TRBJ1-1 | TRBV7-9 | . | many | CASSLSGEAFF | TGTGCCAGCAGCTTATCCGGGGAAGCTTTCTTT
TRBJ2-2 | TRBV25-1 | . | few | CASSYHENTGELFF | TGTGCCAGCAGTTATCATGAGAACACCGGGGAGCTGTTTTTT
TRBJ2-7 | TRBV15 | . | few | CATSRDLGGADEQYF | TGTGCCACCAGCAGAGATTTGGGGGGCGCGGATGAGCAGTACTTC